One sample yielded the 18 T cell receptor beta chains listed below, sequenced in a study of T cell repertoires in cytomegalovirus infection. TCRdb processed the reads anew with MiXCR; each CDR3 protein has one entry. The sample lists some 300,000 distinct CDR3 sequences; approximately 10% were seen once. Material for sequencing was PBMCs. Receptor source: a human donor in good health (CMV status not recorded). Some clones in this sample may be carry-over from other donors' samples.

The chain has TRBV3-1 and TRBJ1-1, with a possible D match to TRBD1 (5 bases). Trimming stripped 0 bases from V and 1 base from J, with 15 bases between. Germline-derived CDR1 and CDR2 are LGHDT and YNNKEL (reference sequence). The CDR3 is 17 residues long. The DNA for the CDR3 is TGTGCCAGCAGCCAAGATCGTTTAGGACAACAGAACACTGAAGCTTTCTTT. As protein: CASSQDRLGQQNTEAFF.

This clonotype was counted at least ten times. A junction end diverges from the germline sequence, so it may reflect a read error. The CDR3 region is CASSRGKQETQYF. DNA for the CDR3: TGTGCTAGCAGCCGCGGAAAACAAGAGACCCAGTACTTC. V gene TRBV7-7 combines with J gene TRBJ2-5; D uncertain. CDR3 length: 13 residues. Germline lookup yields CDR1 SSHAT and CDR2 FNYEAQ (reference sequence).

The chain joins TRBV29-1 to TRBJ2-5; 14 bases align to TRBD2. V shed 4 bases, J shed 5 bases, and the junction held 6 bases outside the gene matches. Germline V gives CDR1 SQVTM, CDR2 ANQGSEA. The CDR3 sequence is 15 residues long. The CDR3 sequence is CSVGGTSGGWETQYF. The CDR3 bases are TGCAGCGTTGGAGGGACTAGCGGGGGTTGGGAGACCCAGTACTTC.

This clonotype showed up many times. This chain links TRBV28 with TRBJ1-2, with 7 bases matching TRBD1. The CDR3 totals 14 residues. V was clipped by 8 bases and J by 5 bases; unmatched bases: 11. Germline CDR1 and CDR2: MDHEN and SYDVKM. CDR3 loop: CASRYRQGVYGYTF. Here the CDR3 DNA reads TGTGCCAGCCGTTACCGCCAGGGGGTATATGGCTACACCTTC.

This clonotype was seen a few times. The gene calls are TRBV7-2 and TRBJ2-5, with D maybe TRBD2 (6 bases). CDR1 and CDR2 from the germline V gene are SGHTA and FQGNSA. There are 14 residues in the CDR3. Trimming took off 4 bases at V and 2 bases at J, with 11 bases between the two ends. CDR3 in amino acids: CASSSQGGQETQYF. The CDR3 nucleotides read TGTGCCAGCAGCTCCCAGGGAGGACAAGAGACCCAGTACTTC.

This clonotype has just a few counts. This chain uses TRBV2 with TRBJ2-5; the D gene is possibly TRBD2 (7 bases). CDR1 SNHLY and CDR2 FYNNEI come from the germline V gene. Trimming pared 4 bases from V and 5 bases from J, leaving 17 bases between. The CDR3 covers 15 residues. CDR3 in DNA: TGTGCCAGCAGTGCGGTGGGGGGGCCAAGTGAGACCCAGTACTTC. Its protein product is CASSAVGGPSETQYF.

The gene calls are TRBV29-1 and TRBJ2-4; 10 nucleotides align to TRBD2. Germline V gene lookup returns CDR1 SQVTM and CDR2 ANQGSEA. The length of the CDR3 is 14 residues. Trimming cost V 3 bases and J 4 bases; bases outside gene matches: 3. CDR3 in DNA: TGCAGCGTTGACGGACTAGCGGCAAAAAACATTCAGTACTTC. Translated: CSVDGLAAKNIQYF.

The genes are TRBV7-3 and TRBJ2-1, with D tentatively TRBD1 (6 bases). Germline CDR1 reads SGHTA; CDR2 reads FQGTGA. The V and J ends lost 5 bases and 7 bases respectively, with 12 bases between them. The CDR3 totals 13 residues. CDR3 sequence (DNA): TGTGCCAGCAGCCCAAGACAGGCTAATGAGCAGTTCTTC. It yields the protein CASSPRQANEQFF.

This clonotype occurred a few times. The chain combines TRBV7-9 with TRBJ1-2; 8 positions agree with TRBD1. The CDR3 contains 17 residues. Germline V gene sequence: CDR1 SEHNR, CDR2 FQNEAQ (reference sequence). V was pared by 5 bases and J by 0 bases, with 11 bases of the junction left unmatched. CDR3 region: CASSPRQGPITNYGYTF. In nucleotides, the CDR3 is TGTGCCAGCAGCCCCCGACAGGGGCCCATTACTAACTATGGCTACACCTTC.

There are many counts of this clonotype. The chain is built from TRBV15 and TRBJ2-3; no reliable D call. V shed 4 bases and J shed 1 base, with 15 bases lying between them. This CDR3 is built from 16 residues. CDR1 is LNHNV, CDR2 YYDKDF, per germline (reference sequence). CDR3 protein: CATSTTAKRGTDTQYF. The CDR3 DNA follows: TGTGCCACCAGCACTACGGCCAAACGGGGCACAGATACGCAGTATTTT.

This clonotype was seen at least ten times. The chain joins TRBV20-1 to TRBJ1-5; no reliable D call. The V and J ends lost 0 bases and 0 bases respectively, with 12 bases between them. This CDR3 region has 16 residues. CDR1 and CDR2 from the germline V gene are DFQATT and SNEGSKA (reference sequence). CDR3 sequence: CSARDKRRDSNQPQHF. The CDR3 nucleotides read TGCAGTGCTAGAGATAAGAGGAGGGATAGCAATCAGCCCCAGCATTTT.

This clonotype was seen more than once but under ten times. This chain joins TRBV25-1 and TRBJ2-7; weak D call: TRBD1 (5 bases). The V gene's germline CDR1 is MGHDK and CDR2 SYGVNS. The CDR3 covers 14 residues. Trimming removed 3 bases at V and 3 bases at J, with 12 bases between. CDR3 residues: CASSDQGMVYEQYF. CDR3 nucleotide sequence: TGTGCCAGCAGTGATCAGGGTATGGTCTACGAGCAGTACTTC.

In its sample, this clonotype was seen many times. The V and J genes are TRBV7-2 and TRBJ1-2; D might be TRBD1 (5 bases). This CDR3 has 15 amino acids. CDR1 is SGHTA and CDR2 is FQGNSA in the germline V gene. V was clipped by 2 bases and J by 2 bases, with 12 bases between them. CDR3 sequence (DNA): TGTGCCAGCAGCTTACTCCAGGGAAGCAACTATGGCTACACCTTC. It yields the protein CASSLLQGSNYGYTF.

This clonotype was found many times. V and J are TRBV2 and TRBJ2-5; 7 bases fit TRBD2. Germline V CDR1 and CDR2: SNHLY, FYNNEI. The CDR3 loop spans 13 amino acids. Trimming removed 8 bases from V and 5 bases from J; junction bases left unmatched: 8. CDR3 nucleotide sequence: TGTGCCAGCGGTAGGCGGGAGCGGGAGACCCAGTACTTC. It specifies CASGRRERETQYF.

Ten or more counts support this clonotype. V gene TRBV19 combines with J gene TRBJ2-3; D remains ambiguous. The germline gives CDR1 LNHDA, CDR2 SQIVND (reference sequence). The V end lost 5 bases, the J end lost 2 bases, and 17 bases lay between the germline ends. CDR3 length: 16 residues. In DNA, the CDR3 is TGTGCCAGTAGTTCAATCTCGGCCTCGCCCACAGATACGCAGTATTTT. It encodes CASSSISASPTDTQYF.

There are many counts of this clonotype. The chain joins TRBV14 to TRBJ2-1, with 8 bases that match TRBD2. Germline loops: CDR1 SGHDN, CDR2 FVKESK. The CDR3 covers 15 residues. Trimming took 4 bases from V and 6 from J; bases not matched to a gene: 8. Here the CDR3 reads CASSPMGLVPNEQFF. DNA of the CDR3: TGTGCCAGCAGCCCAATGGGACTAGTTCCCAATGAGCAGTTCTTC. The full variable domain, rest sourced from reference TRBV14 and TRBJ2-1, is EAGVTQFPSHSVIEKGQTVTLRCDPISGHDNLYWYRRVMGKEIKFLLHFVKESKQDESGMPNNRFLAERTGGTYSTLKVQPAELEDSGVYFCASSPMGLVPNEQFFGPGTRLTVL.

The rearrangement uses TRBV9 and TRBJ2-7; D assignment may be TRBD1 or TRBD2 (6 bases each). Germline CDR1 and CDR2: SGDLS and YYNGEE. The CDR3 length is 19 residues. V gave up 0 bases and J gave up 6 bases, with 28 bases separating them. For the CDR3, the DNA is TGTGCCAGCAGCGTAGTAGCCCGCCCACGGGGGCCAGCCCTATGCGAGCAGTACTTC. This gives the protein CASSVVARPRGPALCEQYF.

This clonotype was detected many times. This chain links TRBV5-5 with TRBJ2-3, with D perhaps matching TRBD2 (5 bases). Trimming took off 2 bases at V and 0 bases at J, with 10 bases between the two ends. Germline lookup yields CDR1 SGHKS and CDR2 YYEKEE (reference sequence). The CDR3 has 15 amino acids. The chain's CDR3 is CASSFRDPSTDTQYF. The CDR3 region has the DNA TGTGCCAGCAGCTTTCGGGATCCTAGCACAGATACGCAGTATTTT.